The 31 T cell receptor beta chains below all came from one sample that was sequenced in a study of blood T cell repertoires in COVID-19. Sequencing used immunoSEQ multiplex PCR; TCRdb keeps in-frame clones, though not all of them. In the table there are roughly 100,000 clones, 75% to 85% of which are singletons. Sequencing was carried out using peripheral blood. The receptors come from a woman in her 70s with acute or convalescent COVID-19.

The V call is TRBV19, the J call TRBJ2-4, with D maybe TRBD1 (5 bases). With 10 bases removed from V and 2 bases from J, the gap between germline ends came to 15 bases. Germline CDR1 and CDR2: LNHDA and SQIVND (reference sequence). The CDR3 loop spans 14 amino acids. The CDR3 nucleotides are TGTGCCACCGGTTCCCCAGGGACCAAAAACATTCAGTACTTC. It translates to CATGSPGTKNIQYF.

This clone was seen only a few times. The DNA for the CDR3 is TGTGCCAGCGGGGGTAGCGGGAGTGTGGGCACCGGGGAGCTGTTTTTT. Its protein is CASGGSGSVGTGELFF. The V and J genes are TRBV27 and TRBJ2-2; 9 positions match TRBD2. Losses at the gene ends were 8 bases for V and 4 bases for J; bases not matched to a gene: 11. CDR1 and CDR2 from the germline V gene are MNHEY and SMNVEV (reference sequence). The CDR3 is 16 residues long.

This clone was recorded once. The chain couples TRBV10-3 to TRBJ2-7; the D gene is possibly TRBD1 (6 bases). V gave up 6 bases and J gave up 3 bases, with 15 bases separating them. The germline CDR1 and CDR2 sequences are ENHRY and SYGVKD. The CDR3 extends over 14 amino acids. The CDR3 DNA sequence: TGTGCCATCAGGGGCGGACAGTCCGGCTACGAGCAGTACTTC. Encoded protein: CAIRGGQSGYEQYF.

V is TRBV2 and J is TRBJ2-1; 12 nucleotides line up with TRBD2. The CDR3 spans 14 residues. Germline values: CDR1 SNHLY, CDR2 FYNNEI. The CDR3 bases are TGTGCTAGGACTAGCGGGACTAATGTCTATGAGCAGTTCTTC. It specifies CARTSGTNVYEQFF.

The chain has TRBV6-5 and TRBJ2-1; D gene uncertain. The CDR3 consists of 13 residues. The germline V and J ends were trimmed by 6 bases and 9 bases, with 15 bases remaining between them. Germline V lookup: CDR1 MNHEY, CDR2 SVGAGI. The CDR3 region has the DNA TGTGCCAGCAGGGAGACTCCAGCTGCTGAGCAGTTCTTC. Translation: CASRETPAAEQFF.

The genes are TRBV3-1 (or the pseudogene TRBV3-2) and TRBJ2-1, with a weak D call TRBD1 (6 bases). The CDR3 has 12 residues. V was clipped by 3 bases and J by 12 bases, with 12 bases between them. Germline V lookup: CDR1 LGHDT, CDR2 YNNKEL (reference sequence). This chain's CDR3 is CASSQVRGRQFF. In DNA, the CDR3 is TGTGCCAGCAGCCAGGTTAGGGGGAGGCAGTTCTTC.

The chain is built from TRBV19 and TRBJ2-2; TRBD2 aligns across 12 bases. The CDR3 has 19 amino acids. The J segment lost 0 bases and the V segment lost 6 bases, leaving 11 bases of the junction unmatched. Per germline, CDR1 LNHDA and CDR2 SQIVND (reference sequence). The CDR3 here is CASSYGLAGWKANTGELFF. The CDR3 DNA sequence: TGTGCCAGTAGCTACGGACTAGCGGGATGGAAAGCGAACACCGGGGAGCTGTTTTTT.

In DNA form, the CDR3 reads TGTGCCAGTAGTGAACAGGGGGCGCTTAGGAATTCACCCCTCCACTTT. Translating gives CASSEQGALRNSPLHF. The V gene is TRBV19, the J gene TRBJ1-6; 9 bases line up with TRBD1. Germline V gives CDR1 LNHDA, CDR2 SQIVND (reference sequence). The CDR3 contains 16 residues. After removal of 5 bases from V and 7 bases from J, the junction contained 9 bases not matched to a gene.

The gene calls are TRBV6-1 and TRBJ1-6; D gene uncertain. V gave up 2 bases and J gave up 6 bases, with 11 bases separating them. Germline V lookup: CDR1 MNHNS, CDR2 SASEGT. The CDR3 is 15 amino acids. The CDR3 DNA reads as TGTGCCAGCAGTGAACAGTACCTCCTTAATTCACCCCTCCACTTT. Translating gives CASSEQYLLNSPLHF.

The chain is built from TRBV10-3 and TRBJ1-2; TRBD1 is a possible D gene (5 bases). Per the germline V gene, CDR1 is ENHRY and CDR2 is SYGVKD. V shed 6 bases and J shed 4 bases, with 12 bases lying between them. This CDR3 has 13 residues. CDR3 sequence (DNA): TGTGCCATCAGGGGGGGGGACCTCTATGGCTACACCTTC. Translated, it gives CAIRGGDLYGYTF.

Remarks on this clone: This sample includes further DNA sequences coding for the same CDR3. The chain joins TRBV7-9 to TRBJ1-6, with TRBD1 identical over 10 bases. V lost 4 bases, J lost 8 bases, and 2 bases stayed unmatched. Per germline, CDR1 SEHNR and CDR2 FQNEAQ (reference sequence). This CDR3 is 14 amino acids long. CDR3 in amino acids: CASSSGTGDSPLHF. The CDR3 DNA reads TGTGCCAGCAGCTCCGGGACAGGGGATTCACCCCTCCACTTT.

The gene calls are TRBV28 and TRBJ1-3; 7 positions match TRBD1. The ends lost 5 bases at V and 0 bases at J; junction bases unmatched: 7. CDR3 length: 16 amino acids. Germline assignment: CDR1 MDHEN and CDR2 SYDVKM. CDR3 DNA: TGTGCCAGCAGTCGCACCCGGGACAGCTCTGGAAACACCATATATTTT. Its protein product is CASSRTRDSSGNTIYF.

The rearrangement links TRBV30 to TRBJ1-2; possible D gene TRBD1, 6 bases. CDR1 and CDR2 (germline): GTSNPN, SVGIG (reference sequence). This CDR3 is 13 amino acids long. V lost 3 bases to trimming and J lost 4 bases, with 12 bases between them. CDR3 sequence reads: CAWRQGSSYGYTF. The DNA of the CDR3 is TGTGCCTGGAGACAGGGCTCATCCTATGGCTACACCTTC.

The rearrangement joins TRBV7-9 to TRBJ1-1, with D possibly TRBD1 on 5 matching bases. The CDR3 sequence is 13 residues long. With 5 bases removed from V and 0 bases from J, the gap between germline ends came to 7 bases. The V gene's germline CDR1 is SEHNR and CDR2 FQNEAQ (reference sequence). Written as DNA, the CDR3 is TGTGCCAGCAGCCAGGGCATGAACACTGAAGCTTTCTTT. This translates into CASSQGMNTEAFF.

V gene TRBV25-1 combines with J gene TRBJ1-4, with a tentative D call TRBD1 (5 bases). Germline V gene data show CDR1 as MGHDK and CDR2 as SYGVNS. V was trimmed by 0 bases and J by 7 bases, leaving 15 bases between them. The CDR3 covers 16 residues. CDR3 coding DNA: TGTGCCAGCAGTGAATACTTTTCTGGGGGGGGTGAAAAACTGTTTTTT. Translating gives CASSEYFSGGGEKLFF.

V gene TRBV5-1 combines with J gene TRBJ2-7, with 8 bases aligning to TRBD1. The J segment lost 0 bases and the V segment lost 3 bases, leaving 5 bases of the junction unmatched. The CDR3 sequence is 15 residues long. CDR1 and CDR2 (germline): SGHRS, YFSETQ. DNA for the CDR3: TGCGCCAGCAGCTGGGGACAGGTCAACTCCTACGAGCAGTACTTC. This codes for CASSWGQVNSYEQYF.

This rearrangement joins TRBV5-4 to TRBJ1-6; TRBD1 aligns across 9 bases. Germline assignment: CDR1 SGHNT and CDR2 YYREEE (reference sequence). This CDR3 has 14 amino acids. The V segment lost 1 base and the J segment 9 bases; nucleotides outside the gene matches: 2. As DNA, the CDR3 is TGTGCCAGCAGCTTGTGGGACAGGGTTTCACCCCTCCACTTT. It yields the protein CASSLWDRVSPLHF.

V gene TRBV13 combines with J gene TRBJ1-1; TRBD1 agrees at 11 bases. The CDR3 consists of 15 residues. Germline trimming cut 3 bases from V and 4 bases from J; bases unmatched to any gene: 4. Germline V gene sequence: CDR1 PRHDT, CDR2 FYEKMQ (reference sequence). The CDR3 nucleotides are TGTGCCAGCAGCTTTGGACAGGGGGCAGGCACTGAAGCTTTCTTT. Its protein is CASSFGQGAGTEAFF. Supplemented by reference TRBV13 and TRBJ1-1, the full variable domain reads AAGVIQSPRHLIKEKRETATLKCYPIPRHDTVYWYQQGPGQDPQFLISFYEKMQSDKGSIPDRFSAQQFSDYHSELNMSSLELGDSALYFCASSFGQGAGTEAFFGQGTRLTVV.

V usage is TRBV3-1 (or the pseudogene TRBV3-2) and J usage is TRBJ2-5, with D perhaps matching TRBD1 (6 bases). CDR3 length: 18 residues. CDR1 and CDR2 from the germline V gene are LGHDT and YNNKEL (reference sequence). V was shortened by 0 bases and J by 7 bases, with 24 bases between the two germline ends. The CDR3 loop is CASSQEAPDSPQFVTQYF. In DNA form, the CDR3 reads TGTGCCAGCAGCCAAGAAGCACCGGACAGCCCCCAGTTCGTGACCCAGTACTTC.

The chain combines TRBV28 with TRBJ2-1, with 7 bases identical to TRBD2. Germline V gene sequence: CDR1 MDHEN, CDR2 SYDVKM. The CDR3 loop spans 16 amino acids. The V and J ends lost 7 bases and 0 bases, in that order; junction bases with no gene match: 9. This chain's CDR3 is CASTSGGSVSYNEQFF. As DNA, the CDR3 is TGTGCCAGCACCTCCGGCGGGAGTGTCTCCTACAATGAGCAGTTCTTC.

The genes are TRBV30 and TRBJ1-3; D is undetermined. CDR1 and CDR2 (germline): GTSNPN, SVGIG (reference sequence). The CDR3 consists of 13 residues. V gave up 4 bases and J gave up 0 bases, with 7 bases separating them. The CDR3 nucleotides are TGTGCCTGGACTATAAACTCTGGAAACACCATATATTTT. Translated, it gives CAWTINSGNTIYF.

This chain links TRBV7-9 with TRBJ1-6, with a possible D match to TRBD1 (5 bases). In germline, CDR1 is SEHNR, CDR2 FQNEAQ (reference sequence). Trimming removed 4 bases from V and 8 bases from J, with 12 bases in between. This CDR3 has 14 residues. The CDR3 DNA follows: TGTGCCAGCAGCTCTGGGGGGGGTTATTCACCCCTCCACTTT. Translating gives CASSSGGGYSPLHF.

This rearrangement joins TRBV28 to TRBJ1-1; D remains ambiguous. The ends were cut back, 6 bases at V and 4 bases at J, with 12 bases in the middle. Germline V gene data show CDR1 as MDHEN and CDR2 as SYDVKM. The CDR3 covers 13 residues. CDR3 coding DNA: TGTGCCAGCAGATCTCCGGGTATCACTGAAGCTTTCTTT. This translates into CASRSPGITEAFF. The variable domain in full, with the rest retrieved from reference TRBV28 and TRBJ1-1, is DVKVTQSSRYLVKRTGEKVFLECVQDMDHENMFWYRQDPGLGLRLIYFSYDVKMKEKGDIPEGYSVSREKKERFSLILESASTNQTSMYLCASRSPGITEAFFGQGTRLTVV.

The gene calls are TRBV19 and TRBJ2-1, with 15 bases identical to TRBD2. V was clipped by 0 bases and J by 4 bases; unmatched bases: 1. The CDR3 totals 17 residues. Germline V gene sequence: CDR1 LNHDA, CDR2 SQIVND (reference sequence). The CDR3 reads CASSIDGLAGGYNEQFF. The CDR3 nucleotides read TGTGCCAGTAGTATAGATGGACTAGCGGGAGGGTACAATGAGCAGTTCTTC.

The chain has TRBV7-3 and TRBJ2-2; 8 nucleotides align to TRBD1. From germline, CDR1 is SGHTA and CDR2 FQGTGA. With V trimmed by 2 bases and J by 5 bases, 7 bases remained unmatched. The CDR3 consists of 16 residues. As DNA, the CDR3 is TGTGCCAGCAGCTTATGGGGGACAGGATTAACCGGGGAGCTGTTTTTT. Translating gives CASSLWGTGLTGELFF.

The V gene is TRBV2, the J gene TRBJ1-5, with D possibly TRBD1 on 5 matching bases. V lost 6 bases to trimming and J lost 7 bases, with 13 bases between them. CDR1 and CDR2 (germline): SNHLY, FYNNEI. The CDR3 runs to 13 residues. Written as DNA, the CDR3 is TGTGCCAGCAGCGCTACAGGATTACAGCCCCAGCATTTT. Its translation is CASSATGLQPQHF.

The gene calls are TRBV28 and TRBJ1-5; D may be TRBD1 (6 bases). Trimming shortened V by 6 bases and J by 8 bases, and 14 bases separated the two germline ends. Germline-derived CDR1 and CDR2 are MDHEN and SYDVKM. CDR3 size: 13 residues. CDR3 loop: CASRDPGGKPQHF. In nucleotides, the CDR3 is TGTGCCAGCAGGGATCCGGGGGGCAAGCCCCAGCATTTT.

The chain employs TRBV28 and TRBJ1-5; TRBD1 matches at 7 bases. The V segment lost 10 bases and the J segment 0 bases; nucleotides outside the gene matches: 6. Germline lookup yields CDR1 MDHEN and CDR2 SYDVKM. CDR3 length equals 14 residues. The CDR3: CATQGYDSNQPQHF. The CDR3 nucleotides read TGTGCCACACAGGGGTACGATAGCAATCAGCCCCAGCATTTT.

The gene calls are TRBV29-1 and TRBJ2-1; 8 bases fit TRBD1. J lost 4 bases, V lost 1 base, and 3 bases had no gene match. The V gene's germline CDR1 is SQVTM and CDR2 ANQGSEA. The CDR3 spans 14 residues. CDR3 protein: CSVEGTGSYNEQFF. CDR3 nucleotides: TGCAGCGTTGAAGGGACAGGGTCGTACAATGAGCAGTTCTTC.

This clone has just one count. The chain couples TRBV2 to TRBJ1-1; 9 bases align to TRBD1. The V gene's germline CDR1 is SNHLY and CDR2 FYNNEI. This CDR3 is built from 16 residues. V lost 0 bases to trimming and J lost 1 base; unmatched junction nucleotides: 3. CDR3 bases: TGTGCCAGCAGTGAAGCGTGGACAGGGGCGAACACTGAAGCTTTCTTT. Encoded protein: CASSEAWTGANTEAFF.

The chain employs TRBV19 and TRBJ2-1; 9 bases are a match to TRBD1. The germline gives CDR1 LNHDA, CDR2 SQIVND (reference sequence). The CDR3 is 14 residues long. Losses at the gene ends were 10 bases for V and 11 bases for J; bases not matched to a gene: 15. In DNA, the CDR3 is TGTGCCACATCGACGGGACAGGGTGTAGAAAAGCAGTTCTTC. Translated: CATSTGQGVEKQFF. Filled out from reference TRBV19 and TRBJ2-1, the complete variable domain reads DGGITQSPKYLFRKEGQNVTLSCEQNLNHDAMYWYRQDPGQGLRLIYYSQIVNDFQKGDIAEGYSVSREKKESFPLTVTSAQKNPTAFYLCATSTGQGVEKQFFGPGTRLTVL.